This T cell receptor (beta chain) was found in a study of cytomegalovirus exposure and HLA in healthy donors. Study outcomes and limitations: Analysis was carried out at a later point, and it linked a missense DCLRE1C variant to TCR beta V- and J-gene trimming.

The PCR employed 60 Vbeta primers together with 13 Jbeta primers. This table comes from immunoSEQ multiplex PCR, and its TCRdb copy is limited to in-frame clones, with some not included. In the table there are approximately 150,000 clones, about three quarters of which are singletons. Points on this clone: Its antigen remains unidentified.

The clonotype comes from a woman younger than 45 in good health and CMV-seronegative. What was sequenced was PBMCs.

In DNA, the CDR3 is TGTGCCAGTAAGGGGGACAGTCAGACAGCTTTCTTT. Amino acid sequence: CASKGDSQTAFF. V gene TRBV19 combines with J gene TRBJ1-1; 7 positions agree with TRBD1. CDR1 and CDR2 (germline): LNHDA, SQIVND (reference sequence). This CDR3 is built from 12 residues. V gave up 7 bases and J gave up 10 bases; unmatched junction bases: 9.